One and the same sample provided the 15 T cell receptor beta chains below, sequenced in a study of Graves' ophthalmopathy and Graves' hyperthyroidism. From RNA, the CDR3 regions of TCR beta chains were amplified and sequenced. The first round was an RT-PCR with HTBI primers, and the second round was a multiplex PCR. TCRdb redid the calling of the multiplex PCR reads with MiXCR, one entry per CDR3 protein. In the table there are some 250,000 distinct CDR3 sequences, around 42% of which are singletons. The sequenced material came from peripheral blood. These receptors were taken from an adult man with Graves' ophthalmopathy.

Turning to this clonotype: A much bigger clone sits one base away, suggesting this may be a read error. The V gene is TRBV7-9, the J gene TRBJ1-6, with 9 bases fitting TRBD1. Germline CDR1 reads SEHNR; CDR2 reads FQNEAQ (reference sequence). V was clipped by 5 bases and J by 7 bases; unmatched bases: 3. The CDR3 has 14 amino acids. CDR3 protein: CASSPTGGNSPLHF. CDR3 bases: TGTGCCAGCAGCCCGACAGGGGGAAATTCACCCCTCCACTTT. Full variable domain (remainder filled in from reference TRBV7-9 and TRBJ1-6): DTGVSQNPRHKITKRGQNVTFRCDPISEHNRLYWYRQTLGQGPEFLTYFQNEAQLEKSRLLSDRFSAERPKGSFSTLEIQRTEQGDSAMYLCASSPTGGNSPLHFGNGTRLTVT.

This clonotype appeared a few times. The gene calls are TRBV20-1 and TRBJ1-6, with D possibly matching TRBD1 (5 bases). Trimming stripped 3 bases from V and 0 bases from J, with 18 bases between. Germline V gives CDR1 DFQATT, CDR2 SNEGSKA (reference sequence). The CDR3 extends over 18 amino acids. The CDR3 is CSASGSQDISSYNSPLHF. The CDR3, as DNA: TGCAGTGCTAGTGGGTCACAGGATATAAGCTCCTATAATTCACCCCTCCACTTT.

Concerning this clonotype itself: An end of the junction differs from the germline gene, which may be a read error. The CDR3 region is CASSSGTGVQETQYF. CDR3 in DNA: TGCGCCAGCAGCTCCGGGACGGGAGTCCAAGAGACCCAGTACTTC. The genes are TRBV24-1 and TRBJ2-5; D possibly corresponds to TRBD2 (6 bases). CDR3 length: 15 residues. CDR1 is KGHDR, CDR2 SFDVKD, per germline.

The chain uses TRBV15 and TRBJ1-5; D is undetermined. CDR1 is LNHNV, CDR2 YYDKDF, per germline (reference sequence). CDR3 size: 15 residues. V lost 0 bases, J lost 6 bases, and 12 bases lay in between. The CDR3 is CATSRDWGAAQPQHF. In DNA form, the CDR3 reads TGTGCCACCAGCAGAGATTGGGGTGCGGCTCAGCCCCAGCATTTT.

The chain has TRBV6-1 and TRBJ1-2; a possible D gene is TRBD1 (5 bases). CDR3 length equals 14 residues. The ends were cut back, 1 base at V and 4 bases at J, with 10 bases in the middle. Looked up from germline, CDR1 is MNHNS and CDR2 is SASEGT. The CDR3 sequence: CASSEGAGTYGYTF. CDR3 bases: TGTGCCAGCAGTGAAGGGGCAGGGACCTATGGCTACACCTTC.

The chain recombines TRBV20-1 with TRBJ2-3; 8 bases fit TRBD2. With 3 bases clipped from V and 4 bases from J, the junction kept 9 bases outside the gene matches. Germline CDR1 DFQATT, CDR2 SNEGSKA (reference sequence). This CDR3 contains 15 residues. CDR3 protein: CSARLAGGGADTQYF. The CDR3 bases are TGCAGTGCTAGGCTGGCGGGGGGAGGCGCAGATACGCAGTATTTT.

The chain uses TRBV7-2 and TRBJ1-1; TRBD1 is a possible D gene (6 bases). The CDR3 extends over 15 amino acids. Germline CDR1 SGHTA, CDR2 FQGNSA. V lost 0 bases and J lost 10, with 18 bases in between. The CDR3 loop is CASSLASVGGPGAFF. DNA of the CDR3: TGTGCCAGCAGCTTAGCCTCTGTGGGGGGGCCGGGAGCTTTCTTT.

In its sample, this clonotype was seen once. This chain uses TRBV4-1 with TRBJ2-7; 9 positions agree with TRBD1. The junction had 9 bases not matched to a gene; V was cut back by 4 bases and J by 2 bases. CDR1 and CDR2 from the germline V gene are MGHRA and YSYEKL. The CDR3 has 16 residues. For the CDR3, the DNA is TGCGCCAGCAGCCGGACAGGGGATTCGACTACCTACGAGCAGTACTTC. It translates to CASSRTGDSTTYEQYF.

The chain employs TRBV7-8 and TRBJ1-5; 8 nucleotides line up with TRBD1. Losses at the gene ends were 2 bases for V and 5 bases for J; bases not matched to a gene: 8. This CDR3 is built from 16 residues. CDR1 SGHVS and CDR2 FQNEAQ come from the germline V gene. The CDR3 sequence: CASSLPDRGYDQPQHF. The CDR3 DNA sequence: TGTGCCAGCAGCTTACCAGACAGGGGCTATGATCAGCCCCAGCATTTT.

J is TRBJ2-7 and V is TRBV7-9; TRBD2 aligns across 7 bases. This CDR3 is 14 amino acids long. V lost 5 bases and J lost 2; bases outside the gene matches: 6. Germline lookup yields CDR1 SEHNR and CDR2 FQNEAQ (reference sequence). The chain's CDR3 is CASSRLAVAYEQYF. CDR3 bases: TGTGCCAGCAGCCGACTAGCTGTGGCCTACGAGCAGTACTTC.

The V gene is TRBV6-5, the J gene TRBJ1-5; 7 nucleotides line up with TRBD1. Unmatched junction bases numbered 8, after V lost 2 bases and J lost 7 bases. The CDR3 covers 15 residues. From germline, CDR1 is MNHEY and CDR2 SVGAGI. Here the CDR3 reads CASSYRGGAGQPQHF. The CDR3 nucleotides read TGTGCCAGCAGTTACCGAGGGGGCGCAGGACAGCCCCAGCATTTT.

This chain uses TRBV5-1 with TRBJ1-4; no firm D call. Germline CDR1 SGHRS, CDR2 YFSETQ. V lost 0 bases, J lost 3 bases, and 9 bases lay in between. The CDR3 contains 15 residues. CDR3 DNA: TGCGCCAGCAGCTTGGTTGGGGAATCTAATGAAAAACTGTTTTTT. The encoded protein is CASSLVGESNEKLFF.

The table lists this clonotype with a few counts. The chain joins TRBV7-2 to TRBJ1-5; no reliable D call. Germline-derived CDR1 and CDR2 are SGHTA and FQGNSA. Trimming pared 1 base from V and 4 bases from J, leaving 5 bases between. The CDR3 has 13 amino acids. Written as DNA, the CDR3 is TGTGCCAGCAGCTTAGTGCGTAATCAGCCCCAGCATTTT. Its translation: CASSLVRNQPQHF.

This clonotype was detected a few times. The rearrangement joins TRBV14 to TRBJ2-5; D is possibly TRBD2 (6 bases). This CDR3 contains 14 residues. V was trimmed by 5 bases and J by 5 bases, leaving 15 bases between them. Germline V CDR1 and CDR2: SGHDN, FVKESK. The CDR3 region is CASSFQTSGETQYF. CDR3 DNA sequence: TGTGCCAGCAGCTTCCAGACTAGTGGGGAGACCCAGTACTTC.

The chain employs TRBV2 and TRBJ1-6; 7 bases align to TRBD1. Trimming at V came to 8 bases and at J to 9 bases, leaving 10 bases not matched to a gene. This CDR3 has 14 amino acids. CDR1 is SNHLY, CDR2 FYNNEI, per germline. CDR3 DNA sequence: TGTGCCAGCTCTCAAGGGACAGCTGGTTCACCCCTCCACTTT. Residues: CASSQGTAGSPLHF.